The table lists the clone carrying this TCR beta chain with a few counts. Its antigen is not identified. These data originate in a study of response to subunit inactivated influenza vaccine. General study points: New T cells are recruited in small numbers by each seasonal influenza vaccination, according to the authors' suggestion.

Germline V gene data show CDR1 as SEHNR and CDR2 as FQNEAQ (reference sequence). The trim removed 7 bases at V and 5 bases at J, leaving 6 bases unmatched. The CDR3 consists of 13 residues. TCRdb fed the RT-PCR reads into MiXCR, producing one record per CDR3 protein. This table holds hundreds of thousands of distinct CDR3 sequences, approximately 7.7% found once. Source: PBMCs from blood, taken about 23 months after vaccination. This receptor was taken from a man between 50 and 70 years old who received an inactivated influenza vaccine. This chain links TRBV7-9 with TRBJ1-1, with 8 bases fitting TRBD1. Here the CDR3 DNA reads TGTGCCAGCACCCCAGGGGGCCGTACTGAAGCTTTCTTT. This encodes CASTPGGRTEAFF.